Listed below are T cell receptor beta chains from one sample, sequenced in a study of blood T cell repertoires in COVID-19. Clones were read by immunoSEQ multiplex PCR, and TCRdb kept only the in-frame ones, dropping some. There are roughly 250,000 clones in the sample; about 86% occur only once, and roughly 3.3% lies in the top ten. What was sequenced was PBMCs or T cells enriched from blood (not recorded which). The origin of the receptors is a woman in her forties with acute COVID-19. Both conserved end residues are part of each CDR3. A D gene is named only where the DNA matches it firmly. Clone size is shown for a subset of rows, as once, few, many or a class of expanded clone.

TRBJ1-1,TRBD1,.,TRBV6-1,CASSSGQGIEAFF,TGTGCCAGCAGCTCGGGACAGGGGATTGAAGCTTTCTTT
TRBJ2-3,TRBD2,.,TRBV3-1/TRBV3-2,CASGASGTTDTQYF,TGTGCCAGCGGGGCTAGCGGAACCACAGATACGCAGTATTTT
TRBJ2-1,.,.,TRBV6-5,CASRKGLYEQFF,TGTGCCAGCAGGAAGGGACTTTATGAGCAGTTCTTC
TRBJ2-1,TRBD2,.,TRBV14,CASSQTLGTSVEQFF,TGTGCCAGCAGCCAAACTCTCGGGACTAGCGTAGAGCAGTTCTTC
TRBJ2-7,TRBD1,.,TRBV11-2,CASSFVRDRIDEQYF,TGTGCCAGCAGCTTCGTAAGGGACAGGATCGACGAGCAGTACTTC
TRBJ2-1,.,.,TRBV24-1,CATSDLSRDYNEQFF,TGTGCCACCAGTGATCTCTCCCGGGACTACAATGAGCAGTTCTTC
TRBJ2-7,.,.,TRBV7-8,CASSPRTGRRHEQYF,TGTGCCAGCAGCCCGCGGACGGGCCGGAGGCACGAGCAGTACTTC
TRBJ2-1,.,.,TRBV7-2,CASTPQRTSYNEQFF,TGTGCCAGCACCCCCCAGCGGACCTCTTACAATGAGCAGTTCTTC
TRBJ1-2,TRBD1,.,TRBV5-6,CASSYGQGLEGYTF,TGTGCCAGCAGCTACGGACAGGGGCTCGAGGGCTACACCTTC
TRBJ2-7,TRBD2,.,TRBV13,CASSPREAARQYF,TGTGCCAGCAGCCCACGGGAGGCCGCGCGGCAGTACTTC
TRBJ2-1,.,.,TRBV7-9,CASSATGTVRMDEQFF,TGTGCCAGCAGCGCCACCGGGACTGTGCGGATGGATGAGCAGTTCTTC
TRBJ2-1,TRBD1,.,TRBV19,CASSEGGHEQFF,TGTGCCAGTAGTGAAGGGGGCCATGAGCAGTTCTTC
TRBJ1-2,TRBD1,once,TRBV12-3/TRBV12-4,CASSLGTVVGYTF,TGTGCCAGCAGCCTAGGGACAGTAGTCGGCTACACCTTC
TRBJ2-7,.,.,TRBV10-3,CATRAAYEQYF,TGTGCCACACGAGCGGCCTACGAGCAGTACTTC
TRBJ1-1,TRBD1,.,TRBV12-5,CASGLPRQGTIAFF,TGTGCTAGTGGTTTGCCTAGACAGGGGACAATAGCTTTCTTT